The 32 T cell receptor beta chains below come from one sample, sequenced in a study of blood T cell repertoires in COVID-19. Produced via immunoSEQ multiplex PCR; TCRdb's table is partial and in-frame only. In the table there are hundreds of thousands of clones, more than 75% of which are singletons. The sequenced sample was PBMCs or T cells enriched from blood (not recorded which). Receptors were obtained from a man aged 18 to 35 who had recovered from COVID-19.

This sequence joins TRBV2 and TRBJ1-5; 11 bases agree with TRBD1. Germline CDR1 SNHLY, CDR2 FYNNEI. Unmatched junction bases numbered 8, after V lost 6 bases and J lost 7 bases. The CDR3 has 15 amino acids. CDR3 DNA sequence: TGTGCCAGCAGAGGGACAGGGGGTTCTGCCCAGCCCCAGCATTTT. Encoded protein: CASRGTGGSAQPQHF.

CDR3 in DNA: TGTGCCAGCAGCCAAGATCGAGGGCCGGCCTACGAGCAGTACTTC. It yields the protein CASSQDRGPAYEQYF. The V gene is TRBV4-2, the J gene TRBJ2-7; D might be TRBD2 (5 bases). With 0 bases removed from V and 2 bases from J, the gap between germline ends came to 11 bases. From germline, CDR1 is LGHNA and CDR2 YNFKEQ. The CDR3 contains 15 residues.

The chain has TRBV19 and TRBJ2-7; weak D call: TRBD2 (6 bases). V was pared by 5 bases and J by 3 bases, with 11 bases between. From germline, CDR1 is LNHDA and CDR2 SQIVND (reference sequence). There are 13 residues in the CDR3. The CDR3 reads CASSGSGFYEQYF. CDR3 coding DNA: TGTGCCAGTAGTGGTAGCGGCTTCTACGAGCAGTACTTC.

This chain uses TRBV28 with TRBJ2-5; 13 bases line up with TRBD2. The germline V gene encodes CDR1 MDHEN and CDR2 SYDVKM. Trimming took 5 bases from V and 3 from J; bases not matched to a gene: 9. The length of the CDR3 is 17 residues. The CDR3 nucleotides read TGTGCCAGCAGTAAGAATGGACTAGCGGGAGAGGAAGAGACCCAGTACTTC. Translating it yields CASSKNGLAGEEETQYF.

The J gene is TRBJ1-2, the V gene TRBV28, with 7 bases that match TRBD1. CDR1 MDHEN and CDR2 SYDVKM come from the germline V gene. The V gene end was trimmed by 2 bases and the J gene end by 8 bases; junction bases not matched to a gene: 5. This CDR3 has 13 residues. The CDR3 region is CASSLDRAVGYTF. The CDR3 DNA reads as TGTGCCAGCAGTTTAGACAGGGCGGTCGGCTACACCTTC.

The J gene is TRBJ2-7, the V gene TRBV19; 8 bases fit TRBD1. Germline values: CDR1 LNHDA, CDR2 SQIVND (reference sequence). This CDR3 has 13 residues. Losses at the gene ends were 10 bases for V and 4 bases for J; bases not matched to a gene: 9. CDR3 sequence (DNA): TGTGCCACCGCCCGGGACAGGTTGTACGAGCAGTACTTC. Encoded protein: CATARDRLYEQYF.

The rearrangement uses TRBV5-1 and TRBJ1-1, with D possibly matching TRBD1 (6 bases). The ends were cut back, 4 bases at V and 0 bases at J, with 13 bases in the middle. Germline V gene data show CDR1 as SGHRS and CDR2 as YFSETQ. This CDR3 has 15 residues. CDR3 protein: CASSGQGTLNTEAFF. The CDR3 coding sequence is TGCGCCAGCAGCGGACAAGGGACACTGAACACTGAAGCTTTCTTT.

The chain recombines TRBV12-3 or TRBV12-4 with TRBJ2-7; the match to TRBD1 covers 7 bases. The CDR3 length is 13 residues. The junction had 5 bases not matched to a gene; V was cut back by 5 bases and J by 4 bases. The CDR3 sequence: CASSRGQAYEQYF. The CDR3 DNA sequence: TGTGCCAGCAGTCGAGGACAGGCTTACGAGCAGTACTTC.

This chain links TRBV6-5 with TRBJ1-4; possible D gene TRBD1, 6 bases. V was clipped by 3 bases and J by 8 bases, with 16 bases between them. CDR3 length: 15 amino acids. The germline gives CDR1 MNHEY, CDR2 SVGAGI. As DNA, the CDR3 is TGTGCCAGCAGTTATCAACAGGGAAGGCGGGAAAAACTGTTTTTT. This gives the protein CASSYQQGRREKLFF.

The rearrangement links TRBV7-2 to TRBJ1-1, with 7 bases that match TRBD1. Germline values: CDR1 SGHTA, CDR2 FQGNSA. The CDR3 contains 14 residues. With 5 bases clipped from V and 4 bases from J, the junction kept 7 bases outside the gene matches. CDR3: CASSPNRGPTEAFF. CDR3 nucleotides: TGTGCCAGCAGCCCGAATAGGGGGCCCACTGAAGCTTTCTTT. The complete variable domain, with remaining parts taken from reference TRBV7-2 and TRBJ1-1, reads GAGVSQSPSNKVTEKGKDVELRCDPISGHTALYWYRQSLGQGLEFLIYFQGNSAPDKSGLPSDRFSAERTGGSVSTLTIQRTQQEDSAVYLCASSPNRGPTEAFFGQGTRLTVV.

This chain connects TRBV27 to TRBJ2-3; D not resolved. Germline CDR1 MNHEY, CDR2 SMNVEV (reference sequence). V was trimmed by 3 bases and J by 1 base, leaving 14 bases between them. CDR3 size: 16 residues. The CDR3 is CASSFLQPGGTDTQYF. In DNA, the CDR3 is TGTGCCAGCAGTTTTCTTCAACCTGGAGGCACAGATACGCAGTATTTT.

This clone was observed a handful of times. V usage is TRBV13 and J usage is TRBJ1-6; TRBD1 aligns across 7 bases. With V trimmed by 1 base and J by 6 bases, 6 bases remained unmatched. The CDR3 sequence is 16 residues long. The germline gives CDR1 PRHDT, CDR2 FYEKMQ (reference sequence). CDR3 DNA sequence: TGTGCCAGCAGCTTAGTGACCGGACAGGTTAATTCACCCCTCCACTTT. Translation: CASSLVTGQVNSPLHF.

The chain has TRBV4-1 and TRBJ2-3; TRBD2 matches 8 bases. The V segment lost 1 base and the J segment 2 bases; nucleotides outside the gene matches: 5. Germline CDR1 MGHRA, CDR2 YSYEKL. The CDR3 has 16 residues. CDR3 nucleotides: TGCGCCAGCAGCCAAGCCGGGACTAGAAACACAGATACGCAGTATTTT. The encoded protein is CASSQAGTRNTDTQYF.

The chain employs TRBV27 and TRBJ1-2; 7 bases are shared with TRBD1. Per germline, CDR1 MNHEY and CDR2 SMNVEV (reference sequence). J was trimmed by 4 bases and V by 6 bases; bases with no gene match: 8. The CDR3 is 14 amino acids. The CDR3 bases are TGTGCCAGCAGCCCAAGGGGACAGATCTATGGCTACACCTTC. It encodes CASSPRGQIYGYTF.

This clone was recorded only once. The rearrangement links TRBV29-1 to TRBJ1-1, with 8 bases identical to TRBD1. This CDR3 comprises 15 residues. The germline V gene has CDR1 SQVTM and CDR2 ANQGSEA. J lost 2 bases, V lost 7 bases, and 12 bases had no gene match. DNA for the CDR3: TGCAGCGCCGACCCACGGGGACAGGTAAACACTGAAGCTTTCTTT. This codes for CSADPRGQVNTEAFF.

The genes are TRBV2 and TRBJ1-2; 7 positions match TRBD1. The CDR3 totals 16 residues. Germline CDR1 and CDR2: SNHLY and FYNNEI. The V and J ends lost 6 bases and 3 bases, in that order; junction bases with no gene match: 13. The CDR3 DNA follows: TGTGCCAGCAGGATCCGGGAGGGGGCTCCCCACTATGGCTACACCTTC. Protein sequence: CASRIREGAPHYGYTF.

This chain joins TRBV19 and TRBJ1-2, with a possible D match to TRBD1 (5 bases). The V gene's germline CDR1 is LNHDA and CDR2 SQIVND (reference sequence). CDR3 length: 13 amino acids. The germline V and J ends were trimmed by 5 bases and 2 bases, with 9 bases remaining between them. The CDR3 bases are TGTGCCAGTAGTTTGACAGAAAACTATGGCTACACCTTC. Translation gives CASSLTENYGYTF.

In its sample, this clone was seen once. The gene calls are TRBV14 and TRBJ2-7; possibly TRBD1 for D (6 bases). The V end was cut by 5 bases, the J end by 2 bases, with 19 bases between. Germline V gene data show CDR1 as SGHDN and CDR2 as FVKESK. This CDR3 comprises 16 residues. CDR3 DNA sequence: TGTGCCAGCAGCTCTCGCCCCGGGACATCAACCTACGAGCAGTACTTC. The encoded protein is CASSSRPGTSTYEQYF.

This chain links TRBV7-9 with TRBJ2-7, with D possibly TRBD1 on 6 matching bases. V was cut by 1 base and J by 1 base, with 8 bases left in between. Germline CDR1 is SEHNR and CDR2 is FQNEAQ (reference sequence). The CDR3 extends over 14 amino acids. The CDR3 here is CASSLEGQSYEQYF. The CDR3 DNA is TGTGCCAGCAGCTTAGAGGGACAATCCTACGAGCAGTACTTC.

A note on this clone: The sample carries other DNA sequences with the same CDR3. The chain has TRBV4-1 and TRBJ2-7; perhaps TRBD1 as D (5 bases). This CDR3 has 14 amino acids. CDR1 and CDR2 (germline): MGHRA, YSYEKL. The V end lost 1 base, the J end lost 0 bases, and 7 bases lay between the germline ends. CDR3 bases: TGCGCCAGCAGCCAAGGTGACAGCTCCTACGAGCAGTACTTC. Protein sequence: CASSQGDSSYEQYF.

The rearrangement links TRBV5-1 to TRBJ2-5; the D gene is possibly TRBD2 (5 bases). The CDR3 is made up of 13 amino acids. Trimming shortened V by 0 bases and J by 4 bases, and 7 bases separated the two germline ends. Germline V gene data show CDR1 as SGHRS and CDR2 as YFSETQ. CDR3 region: CASSLDRGETQYF. In nucleotides, the CDR3 is TGCGCCAGCAGCTTGGATCGGGGAGAGACCCAGTACTTC.

The rearrangement joins TRBV18 to TRBJ2-3; D might be TRBD2 (5 bases). CDR1 KGHSH and CDR2 LQKENI come from the germline V gene. V was trimmed by 8 bases and J by 2 bases, leaving 14 bases between them. This CDR3 has 14 residues. The CDR3 reads CASTIASNTDTQYF. The CDR3 DNA sequence: TGTGCCAGCACGATAGCGAGCAACACAGATACGCAGTATTTT.

CDR3 bases: TGCGCCAGCAGCTTGTGGCTCGGGATAGACACTGAAGCTTTCTTT. As protein: CASSLWLGIDTEAFF. The chain links TRBV5-1 to TRBJ1-1, with D uncertain. Trimming took off 1 base at V and 3 bases at J, with 13 bases between the two ends. CDR1 and CDR2 from the germline V gene are SGHRS and YFSETQ. This CDR3 region has 15 residues.

The J gene is TRBJ1-6, the V gene TRBV27, with 7 nucleotides matching TRBD1. The CDR3 has 17 residues. Germline CDR1 reads MNHEY; CDR2 reads SMNVEV (reference sequence). The V and J ends lost 5 bases and 4 bases, in that order; junction bases with no gene match: 11. The CDR3 here is CASSPKRQGFYNSPLHF. In nucleotides, the CDR3 is TGTGCCAGCAGTCCGAAACGACAGGGTTTTTATAATTCACCCCTCCACTTT.

This clone was counted only a few times. The J gene is TRBJ2-7, the V gene TRBV6-1, with TRBD1 as a possible D gene (6 bases). There are 14 residues in the CDR3. Germline loops: CDR1 MNHNS, CDR2 SASEGT. Trimming stripped 3 bases from V and 5 bases from J, with 14 bases between. The CDR3 is CASSDAGVVDEQYF. In DNA form, the CDR3 reads TGTGCCAGCAGTGATGCAGGGGTGGTCGACGAGCAGTACTTC.

This clone showed up just a few times. The V and J genes are TRBV19 and TRBJ1-5; TRBD1 agrees at 10 bases. Germline values: CDR1 LNHDA, CDR2 SQIVND (reference sequence). This CDR3 region has 14 residues. V lost 4 bases to trimming and J lost 7 bases; unmatched junction nucleotides: 4. For the CDR3, the DNA is TGTGCCAGTAGTACCGGACAGGGGGGGCAGCCCCAGCATTTT. It translates to CASSTGQGGQPQHF.

CDR3 coding DNA: TGCGCCAGCAGCCCCACAGGGGCTAATGAAAAACTGTTTTTT. This translates into CASSPTGANEKLFF. The chain employs TRBV5-1 and TRBJ1-4; 7 bases are a match to TRBD1. After removal of 4 bases from V and 3 bases from J, the junction contained 3 bases not matched to a gene. Germline assignment: CDR1 SGHRS and CDR2 YFSETQ. The CDR3 is made up of 14 amino acids.

A note on this clone: An end of the junction differs from the germline gene, which may be a read error. This rearrangement joins TRBV19 to TRBJ2-1; 11 bases align to TRBD1. There are 16 residues in the CDR3. Germline V gives CDR1 LNHDA, CDR2 SQIVND (reference sequence). The CDR3 loop is CASSLDSGQGVNEQFF. The CDR3 DNA sequence: TGTGCCAGTAGTTTAGATTCGGGACAGGGGGTCAATGAGCAGTTCTTC.

The chain joins TRBV30 to TRBJ1-2, with 9 bases fitting TRBD1. V was pared by 2 bases and J by 8 bases, with 9 bases of the junction left unmatched. Germline CDR1 is GTSNPN and CDR2 is SVGIG (reference sequence). The CDR3 is 14 residues long. The CDR3 DNA reads as TGTGCCTGGAGTTCCCCGGACAGGGGAAAAGGCTACACCTTC. This encodes CAWSSPDRGKGYTF.

J is TRBJ1-2 and V is TRBV25-1, with D tentatively TRBD1 (5 bases). V was clipped by 3 bases and J by 9 bases, with 14 bases between them. CDR3 length equals 13 residues. CDR1 and CDR2 from the germline V gene are MGHDK and SYGVNS. Written as DNA, the CDR3 is TGTGCCAGCAGTGAGGGGCCCGGAGAAAGCTACACCTTC. Encoded protein: CASSEGPGESYTF.

The chain has TRBV7-9 and TRBJ2-2; 8 bases line up with TRBD1. Germline loops: CDR1 SEHNR, CDR2 FQNEAQ (reference sequence). There are 17 residues in the CDR3. Trimming at V came to 1 base and at J to 8 bases, leaving 12 bases not matched to a gene. The CDR3 nucleotides are TGTGCCAGCAGCTTAGTAGCGACTTACAGGGGGACGGGGGAGCTGTTTTTT. It is translated as CASSLVATYRGTGELFF.

In regard to this clone: A much more abundant neighbour one base away suggests this may be a read error. The sample contains more than one DNA sequence encoding this CDR3. J is TRBJ1-6 and V is TRBV7-9, with D possibly TRBD1 on 5 matching bases. Germline CDR1 SEHNR, CDR2 FQNEAQ (reference sequence). The CDR3 is 17 amino acids. This CDR3 is CPRPTHDRGGVNSPLHF. CDR3 bases: TGCCCCCGCCCCACCCACGACCGGGGGGGAGTAAATTCACCCCTCCACTTT.